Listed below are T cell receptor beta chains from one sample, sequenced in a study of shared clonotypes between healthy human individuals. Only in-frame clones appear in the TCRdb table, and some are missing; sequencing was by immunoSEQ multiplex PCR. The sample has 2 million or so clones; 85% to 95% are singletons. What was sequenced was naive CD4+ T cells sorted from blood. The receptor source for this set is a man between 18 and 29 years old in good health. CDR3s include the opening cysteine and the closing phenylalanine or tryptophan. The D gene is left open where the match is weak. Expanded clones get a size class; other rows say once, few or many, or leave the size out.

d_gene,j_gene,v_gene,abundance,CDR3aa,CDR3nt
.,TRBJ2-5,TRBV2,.,CASSEAVDYFETQYF,TGTGCCAGCAGTGAAGCGGTGGACTATTTTGAGACCCAGTACTTC
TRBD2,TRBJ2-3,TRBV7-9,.,CASTSGGADTQYF,TGTGCCAGCACCTCTGGGGGGGCAGATACGCAGTATTTT
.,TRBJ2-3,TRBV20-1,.,CSASQGDTQYF,TGCAGTGCTTCCCAGGGGGATACGCAGTATTTT
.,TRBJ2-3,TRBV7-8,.,CASSQIWGSGDTQYF,TGTGCCAGCAGCCAAATCTGGGGCTCAGGAGATACGCAGTATTTT
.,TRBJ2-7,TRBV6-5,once,CASSLRGGAYEQYF,TGTGCCAGCAGTCTCCGAGGTGGGGCCTACGAGCAGTACTTC
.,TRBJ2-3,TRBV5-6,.,CASSYTGPTDTQYF,TGTGCCAGCAGCTATACCGGCCCCACAGATACGCAGTATTTT
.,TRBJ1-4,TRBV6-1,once,CASDGEKLFF,TGTGCCAGCGATGGTGAAAAACTGTTTTTT
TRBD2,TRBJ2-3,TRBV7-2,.,CASSLVEVGSGRDTQYF,TGTGCCAGCAGCTTAGTCGAAGTTGGTAGCGGGCGAGATACGCAGTATTTT
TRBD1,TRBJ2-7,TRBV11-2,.,CASSLGDRGHSYEQYF,TGTGCCAGCAGCTTAGGGGACAGAGGGCATTCCTACGAGCAGTACTTC
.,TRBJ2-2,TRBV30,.,CAWRIIDGTGELFF,TGTGCCTGGAGGATCATTGACGGCACCGGGGAGCTGTTTTTT
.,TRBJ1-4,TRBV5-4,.,CASSLGGFGDEKLFF,TGTGCCAGCAGCTTGGGCGGCTTTGGGGACGAAAAACTGTTTTTT
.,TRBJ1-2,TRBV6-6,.,CASSYSHSNYGYTF,TGTGCCAGCAGTTACTCGCACAGCAACTATGGCTACACCTTC
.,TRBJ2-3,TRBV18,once,CASSPSNGEEDF,TGTGCCAGCTCACCCTCAAACGGGGAAGAGGATTTT
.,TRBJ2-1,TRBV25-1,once,CASSESGTYNEQFF,TGTGCCAGCAGTGAATCCGGAACGTACAATGAGCAGTTCTTC
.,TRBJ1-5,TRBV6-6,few,CASSTGASQPQHF,TGTGCCAGTTCTACGGGGGCCTCTCAGCCCCAGCATTTT
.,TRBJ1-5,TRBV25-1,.,CASSGSNQPQHF,TGTGCCAGCAGTGGGAGCAATCAGCCCCAGCATTTT
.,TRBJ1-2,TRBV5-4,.,CASSLGGNGYTF,TGTGCCAGCAGCTTAGGGGGGAATGGCTACACCTTC
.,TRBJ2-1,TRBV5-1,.,CASSLVTGSSYNEQFF,TGCGCCAGCAGCTTGGTCACAGGGTCCTCCTACAATGAGCAGTTCTTC
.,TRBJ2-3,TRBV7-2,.,CASSFSGAADTQYF,TGTGCCAGCAGCTTTTCGGGGGCAGCAGATACGCAGTATTTT
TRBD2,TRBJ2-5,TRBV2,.,CASSTMTSFSETQYF,TGTGCCAGCAGTACGATGACTAGCTTTTCGGAGACCCAGTACTTC
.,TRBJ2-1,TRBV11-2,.,CASSLDRGGDEQFF,TGTGCCAGCAGCTTAGATCGAGGCGGCGATGAGCAGTTCTTC
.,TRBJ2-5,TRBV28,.,CASSLFRVGRLETQYF,TGTGCCAGCAGTTTATTCCGCGTTGGTAGACTGGAGACCCAGTACTTC
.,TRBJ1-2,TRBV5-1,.,CASSAELGENGYTF,TGCGCCAGCAGCGCTGAGTTAGGGGAAAATGGCTACACCTTC
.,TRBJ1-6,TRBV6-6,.,CASSYAGTTSPLHF,TGTGCCAGCAGTTACGCTGGGACAACTTCACCCCTCCACTTT
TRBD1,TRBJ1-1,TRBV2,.,CASSKTGGLEAFF,TGTGCCAGCAGTAAGACAGGGGGCCTCGAAGCTTTCTTT
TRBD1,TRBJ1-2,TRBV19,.,CASSLGQGAYYGYTF,TGTGCCAGTAGCCTGGGACAGGGGGCCTACTATGGCTACACCTTC
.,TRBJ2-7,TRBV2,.,CASSVTATYEQYF,TGTGCCAGCAGTGTAACGGCGACCTACGAGCAGTACTTC
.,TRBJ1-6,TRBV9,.,CASSVAGSSTNSPLHF,TGTGCCAGCAGCGTAGCGGGCTCGAGTACGAATTCACCCCTCCACTTT
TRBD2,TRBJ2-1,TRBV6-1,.,CASSEGGSYNEQFF,TGTGCCAGCAGTGAGGGGGGGTCCTACAATGAGCAGTTCTTC
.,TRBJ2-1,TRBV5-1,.,CASSFEGTYYNEQFF,TGCGCCAGCAGCTTTGAGGGGACCTACTACAATGAGCAGTTCTTC
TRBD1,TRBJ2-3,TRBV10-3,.,CAINPGQGYADTQYF,TGTGCCATCAATCCGGGACAGGGGTACGCAGATACGCAGTATTTT
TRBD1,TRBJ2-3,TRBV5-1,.,CASSSWGQGTDTQYF,TGCGCCAGCAGCTCCTGGGGACAGGGGACAGATACGCAGTATTTT
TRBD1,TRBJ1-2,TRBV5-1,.,CASRLTGGYGYTF,TGCGCCAGCAGATTGACAGGGGGATATGGCTACACCTTC
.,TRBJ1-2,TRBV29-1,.,CSVRGREEGFYGYTF,TGCAGCGTGCGTGGCAGGGAGGAGGGGTTCTATGGCTACACCTTC
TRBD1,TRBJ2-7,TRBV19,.,CASTQSAGGNEQYF,TGTGCCAGTACCCAGTCGGCAGGGGGCAACGAGCAGTACTTC
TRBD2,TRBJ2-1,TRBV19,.,CASSMSGRVNEQFF,TGTGCCAGTAGTATGAGCGGGAGAGTCAATGAGCAGTTCTTC
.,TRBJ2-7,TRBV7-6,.,CASSLLWVQGPYEQYF,TGTGCCAGCAGCCTCCTGTGGGTACAGGGTCCCTACGAGCAGTACTTC
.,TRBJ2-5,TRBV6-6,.,CASSQPPDRATQYF,TGTGCCAGCAGCCAGCCACCGGACCGGGCGACCCAGTACTTC
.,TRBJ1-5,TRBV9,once,CASSPAVSNQPQHF,TGTGCCAGCAGCCCCGCAGTTAGCAATCAGCCCCAGCATTTT
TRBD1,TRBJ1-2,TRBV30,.,CAWRADRGYYGYTF,TGTGCCTGGAGGGCCGACAGGGGTTACTATGGCTACACCTTC
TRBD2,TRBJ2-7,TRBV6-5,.,CASSRTSGRLYEQYF,TGTGCCAGCAGCAGGACTAGCGGACGCCTCTACGAGCAGTACTTC
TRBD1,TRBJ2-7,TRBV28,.,CASSFTGTGGRHEQYF,TGTGCCAGCAGTTTCACCGGGACAGGGGGCCGCCACGAGCAGTACTTC
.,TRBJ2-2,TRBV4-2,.,CASSQDLRRGELFF,TGTGCCAGCAGCCAAGATTTACGGCGCGGGGAGCTGTTTTTT
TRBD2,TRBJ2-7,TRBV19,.,CASSPGKETSTRYEQYF,TGTGCCAGTAGCCCGGGGAAAGAGACTAGCACTCGTTACGAGCAGTACTTC
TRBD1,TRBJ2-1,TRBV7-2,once,CASSLGQGALEQFF,TGTGCCAGCAGCCTGGGACAGGGGGCACTGGAGCAGTTCTTC
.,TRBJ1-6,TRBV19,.,CASTTQGSFNYNSPLHF,TGTGCCAGTACAACTCAGGGTTCCTTCAACTATAATTCACCCCTCCACTTT
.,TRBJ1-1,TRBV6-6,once,CASSTQFSAFF,TGTGCCAGCAGTACCCAATTTTCGGCTTTCTTT
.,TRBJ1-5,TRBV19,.,CASSSGQGLHQPQHF,.
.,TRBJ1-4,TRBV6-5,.,CASSLSGINEKLFF,TGTGCCAGCAGCCTCTCGGGGATAAATGAAAAACTGTTTTTT
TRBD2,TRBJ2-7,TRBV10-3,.,CASSYQRGYEQYF,TGTGCCAGCAGTTACCAGCGGGGCTACGAGCAGTACTTC
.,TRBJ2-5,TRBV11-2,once,CASSLGIETQYF,TGTGCCAGCAGCTTAGGGATAGAGACCCAGTACTTC
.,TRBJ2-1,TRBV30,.,CAWLEHIGNEQFF,TGTGCCTGGCTAGAGCATATTGGGAATGAGCAGTTCTTC
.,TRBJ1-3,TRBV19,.,CASSSGTGIYF,TGTGCCAGTAGTTCCGGGACGGGTATATATTTT
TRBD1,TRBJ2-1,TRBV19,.,CASSIMYSGTVDNEQFF,TGTGCCAGTAGTATTATGTATTCGGGGACAGTTGACAATGAGCAGTTCTTC
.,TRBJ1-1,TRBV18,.,CASSPRDTEAFF,TGTGCCAGCTCACCCCGAGACACTGAAGCTTTCTTT
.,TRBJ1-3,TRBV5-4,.,CASSHDKSSGNTIYF,TGTGCCAGCAGCCATGACAAGTCCTCTGGAAACACCATATATTTT
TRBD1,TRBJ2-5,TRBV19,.,CASSPSTGERETQYF,TGTGCCAGTAGTCCCTCTACAGGGGAAAGGGAGACCCAGTACTTC
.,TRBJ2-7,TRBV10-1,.,CASSDDEWRFEQYF,TGCGCCAGCAGTGATGACGAGTGGCGGTTTGAGCAGTACTTC
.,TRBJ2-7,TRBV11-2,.,CASSLGGAGEQYF,TGTGCCAGCAGCTTAGGGGGGGCTGGAGAGCAGTACTTC
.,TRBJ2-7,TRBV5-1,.,CASSSEGFYEQYF,TGCGCCAGCAGCTCGGAAGGGTTCTACGAGCAGTACTTC